This T cell receptor beta chain was identified in a study of blood T cell repertoires in COVID-19. Study as a whole: In each case, the material was cDNA or gDNA derived from T cells, B-cell-depleted T cells, or PBMCs.

The authors' processing: Estimation of nucleated cell counts was performed using reference gene primer amplification. TCRdb keeps only in-frame clones here, not all; method: immunoSEQ multiplex PCR. The V and J calls and clone size were taken over from that table, and D and trimming were inferred from the DNA. The sample lists tens of thousands of clones, around 83% occurring once. The germline V gene encodes CDR1 DFQATT and CDR2 SNEGSKA (reference sequence). The CDR3 runs 10 residues. V lost 2 bases and J 5 bases, leaving 2 bases between the germline ends. This clone was seen only a few times. The chain has TRBV20-1 and TRBJ2-3; no clear D. Sequencing used peripheral blood. The sequence came from a man aged 55 to 70 with active COVID-19. The CDR3 bases are TGCAGTGCTAGACTAGATACGCAGTATTTT. Translated, it gives CSARLDTQYF.